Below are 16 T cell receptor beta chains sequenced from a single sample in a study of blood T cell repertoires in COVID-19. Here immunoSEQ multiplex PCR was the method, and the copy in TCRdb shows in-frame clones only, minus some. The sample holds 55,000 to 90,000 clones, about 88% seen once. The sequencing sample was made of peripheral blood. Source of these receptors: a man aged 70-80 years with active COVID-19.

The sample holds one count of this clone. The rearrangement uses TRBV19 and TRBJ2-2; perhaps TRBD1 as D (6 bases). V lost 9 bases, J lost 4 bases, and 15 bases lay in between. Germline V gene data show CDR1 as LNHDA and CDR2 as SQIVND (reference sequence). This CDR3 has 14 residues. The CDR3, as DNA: TGTGCCAGCCACAGGGTCGGAGCCACCGGGGAGCTGTTTTTT. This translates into CASHRVGATGELFF.

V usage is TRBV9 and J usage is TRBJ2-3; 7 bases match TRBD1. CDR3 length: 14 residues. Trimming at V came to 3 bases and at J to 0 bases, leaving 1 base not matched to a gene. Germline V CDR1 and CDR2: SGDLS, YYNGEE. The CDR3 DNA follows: TGTGCCAGCAGCGAGGGACAGAGCACAGATACGCAGTATTTT. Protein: CASSEGQSTDTQYF.

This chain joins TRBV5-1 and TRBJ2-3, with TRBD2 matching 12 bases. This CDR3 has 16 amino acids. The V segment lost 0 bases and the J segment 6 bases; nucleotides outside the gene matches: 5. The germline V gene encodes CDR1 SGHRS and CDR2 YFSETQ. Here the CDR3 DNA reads TGCGCCAGCAGCTTGGGACTAGCGGGGGTGCCGGATACGCAGTATTTT. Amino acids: CASSLGLAGVPDTQYF.

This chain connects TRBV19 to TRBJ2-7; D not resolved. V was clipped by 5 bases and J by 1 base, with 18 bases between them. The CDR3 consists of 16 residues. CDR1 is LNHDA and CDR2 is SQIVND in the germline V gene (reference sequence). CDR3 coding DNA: TGTGCCAGTAGTGCCCAACCCCAGTTGGCATCCTACGAGCAGTACTTC. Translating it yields CASSAQPQLASYEQYF.

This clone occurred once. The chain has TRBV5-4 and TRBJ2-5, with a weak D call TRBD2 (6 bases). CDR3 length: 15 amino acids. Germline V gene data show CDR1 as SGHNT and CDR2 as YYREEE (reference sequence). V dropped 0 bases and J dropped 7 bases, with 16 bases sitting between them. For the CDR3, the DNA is TGTGCCAGCAGCTTGGATGCGGGACCCCGGGTGACCCAGTACTTC. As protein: CASSLDAGPRVTQYF.

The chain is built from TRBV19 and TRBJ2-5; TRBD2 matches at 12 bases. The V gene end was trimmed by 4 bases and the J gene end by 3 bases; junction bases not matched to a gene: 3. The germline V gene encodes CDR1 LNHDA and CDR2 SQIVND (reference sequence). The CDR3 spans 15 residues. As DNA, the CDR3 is TGTGCCAGTAGTACCCGACTAGCGGGAGAAGAGACCCAGTACTTC. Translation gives CASSTRLAGEETQYF.

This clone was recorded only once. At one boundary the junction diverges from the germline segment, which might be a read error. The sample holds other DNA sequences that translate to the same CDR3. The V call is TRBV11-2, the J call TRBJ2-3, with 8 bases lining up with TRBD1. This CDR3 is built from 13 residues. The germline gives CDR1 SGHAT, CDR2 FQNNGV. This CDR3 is CASSLDRGDTQYF. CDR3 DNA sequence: TGTGCCAGCAGCCTAGACAGGGGAGATACGCAGTATTTT.

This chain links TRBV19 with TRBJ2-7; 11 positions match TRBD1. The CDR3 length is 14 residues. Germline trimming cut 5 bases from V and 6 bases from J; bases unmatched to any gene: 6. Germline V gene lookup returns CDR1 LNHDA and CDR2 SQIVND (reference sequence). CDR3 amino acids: CASSGTGGKSEQYF. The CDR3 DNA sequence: TGTGCCAGTAGTGGGACAGGGGGTAAGTCCGAGCAGTACTTC.

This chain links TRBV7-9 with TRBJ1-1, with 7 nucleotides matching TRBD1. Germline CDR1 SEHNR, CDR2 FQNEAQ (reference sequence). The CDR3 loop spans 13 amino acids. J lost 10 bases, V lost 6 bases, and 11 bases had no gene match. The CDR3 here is CASRTGSATGAFF. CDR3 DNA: TGTGCCAGCAGGACAGGGTCGGCTACGGGAGCTTTCTTT. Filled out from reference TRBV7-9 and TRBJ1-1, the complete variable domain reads DTGVSQNPRHKITKRGQNVTFRCDPISEHNRLYWYRQTLGQGPEFLTYFQNEAQLEKSRLLSDRFSAERPKGSFSTLEIQRTEQGDSAMYLCASRTGSATGAFFGQGTRLTVV.

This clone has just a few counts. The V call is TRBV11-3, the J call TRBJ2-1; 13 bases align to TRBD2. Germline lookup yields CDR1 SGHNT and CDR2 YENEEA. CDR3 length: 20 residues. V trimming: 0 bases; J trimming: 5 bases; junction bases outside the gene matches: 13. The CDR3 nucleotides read TGTGCCAGCAGCTTAGATGGGACTAGCGGGACCTTGAGGTCCCACAATGAGCAGTTCTTC. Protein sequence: CASSLDGTSGTLRSHNEQFF.

The CDR3 protein is CASSPDLFGLARGANEQFF. CDR3 sequence (DNA): TGCGCCAGCAGCCCGGATCTCTTCGGGCTAGCGCGCGGGGCCAATGAGCAGTTCTTC. The J gene is TRBJ2-1, the V gene TRBV4-1; a possible D gene is TRBD2 (6 bases). With 4 bases removed from V and 6 bases from J, the gap between germline ends came to 28 bases. Looked up from germline, CDR1 is MGHRA and CDR2 is YSYEKL. This CDR3 is 19 amino acids long.

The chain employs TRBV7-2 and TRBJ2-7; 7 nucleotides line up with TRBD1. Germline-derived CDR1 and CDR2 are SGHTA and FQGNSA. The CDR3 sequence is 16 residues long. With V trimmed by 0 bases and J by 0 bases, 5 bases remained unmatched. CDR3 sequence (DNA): TGTGCCAGCAGCTTAGCTTCGGGACAGAGCTCCTACGAGCAGTACTTC. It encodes CASSLASGQSSYEQYF.

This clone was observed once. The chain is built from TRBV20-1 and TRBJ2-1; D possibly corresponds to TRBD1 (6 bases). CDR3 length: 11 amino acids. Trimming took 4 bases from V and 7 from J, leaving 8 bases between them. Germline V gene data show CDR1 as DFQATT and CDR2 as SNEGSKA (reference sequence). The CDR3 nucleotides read TGCAGTGCTAAACAGGGAAATGAGCAGTTCTTC. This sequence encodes CSAKQGNEQFF.

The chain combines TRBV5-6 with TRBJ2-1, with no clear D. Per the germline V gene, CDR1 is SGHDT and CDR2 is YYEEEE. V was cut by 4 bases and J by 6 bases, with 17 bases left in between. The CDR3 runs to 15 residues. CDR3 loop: CASSPRSTVLNEQFF. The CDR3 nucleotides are TGTGCCAGCAGCCCCCGGAGCACGGTCCTCAATGAGCAGTTCTTC.

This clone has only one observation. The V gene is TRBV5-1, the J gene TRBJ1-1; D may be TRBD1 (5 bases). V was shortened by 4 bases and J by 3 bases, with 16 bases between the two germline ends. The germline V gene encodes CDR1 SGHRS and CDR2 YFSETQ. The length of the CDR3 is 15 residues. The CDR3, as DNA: TGCGCCAGCAGCCCGGGCGGGGTGGGGGACACTGAAGCTTTCTTT. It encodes CASSPGGVGDTEAFF.

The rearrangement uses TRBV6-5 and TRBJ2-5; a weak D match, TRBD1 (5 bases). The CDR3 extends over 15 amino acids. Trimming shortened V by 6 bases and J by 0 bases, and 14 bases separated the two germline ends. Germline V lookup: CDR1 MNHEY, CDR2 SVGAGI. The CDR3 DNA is TGTGCCAGCAGCCGCACAGGAGCCGACCAAGAGACCCAGTACTTC. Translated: CASSRTGADQETQYF.